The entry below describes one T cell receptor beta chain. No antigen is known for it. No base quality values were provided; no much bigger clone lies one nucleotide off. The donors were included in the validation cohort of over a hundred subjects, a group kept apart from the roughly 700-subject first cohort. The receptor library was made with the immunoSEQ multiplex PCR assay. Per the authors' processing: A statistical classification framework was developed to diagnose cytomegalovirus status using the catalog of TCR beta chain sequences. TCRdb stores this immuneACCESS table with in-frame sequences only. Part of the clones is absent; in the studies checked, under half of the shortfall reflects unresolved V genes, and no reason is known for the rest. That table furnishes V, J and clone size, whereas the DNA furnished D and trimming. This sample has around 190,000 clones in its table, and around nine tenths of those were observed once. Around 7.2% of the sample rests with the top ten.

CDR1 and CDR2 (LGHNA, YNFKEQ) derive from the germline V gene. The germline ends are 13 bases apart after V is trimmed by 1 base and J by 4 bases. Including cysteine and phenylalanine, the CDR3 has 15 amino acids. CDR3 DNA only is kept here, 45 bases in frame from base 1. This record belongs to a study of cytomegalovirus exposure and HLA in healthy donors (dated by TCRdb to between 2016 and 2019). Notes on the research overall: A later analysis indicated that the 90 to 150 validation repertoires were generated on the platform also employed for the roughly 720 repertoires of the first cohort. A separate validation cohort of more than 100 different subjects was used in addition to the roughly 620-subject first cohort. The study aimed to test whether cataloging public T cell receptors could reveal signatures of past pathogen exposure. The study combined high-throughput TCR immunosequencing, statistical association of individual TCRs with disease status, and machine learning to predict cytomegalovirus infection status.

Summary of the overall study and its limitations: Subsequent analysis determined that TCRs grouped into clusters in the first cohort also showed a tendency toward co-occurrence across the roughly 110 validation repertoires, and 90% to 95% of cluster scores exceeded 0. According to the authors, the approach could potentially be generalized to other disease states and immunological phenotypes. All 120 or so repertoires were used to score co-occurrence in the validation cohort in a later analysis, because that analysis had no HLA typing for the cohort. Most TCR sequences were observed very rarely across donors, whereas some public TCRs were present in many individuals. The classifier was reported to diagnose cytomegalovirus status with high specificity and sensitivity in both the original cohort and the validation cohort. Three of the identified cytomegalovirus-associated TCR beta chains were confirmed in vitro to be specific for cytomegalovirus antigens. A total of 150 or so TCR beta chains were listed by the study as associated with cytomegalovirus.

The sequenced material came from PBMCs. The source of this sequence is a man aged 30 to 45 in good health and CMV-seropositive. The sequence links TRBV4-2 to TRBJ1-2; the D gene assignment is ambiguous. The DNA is TGTGCCAGCAGCCAAGTTGGGTCCCGATCCTATGGCTACACCTTC. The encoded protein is CASSQVGSRSYGYTF.